This record covers a single TCR beta chain. What antigen it recognizes has not been identified. Base quality data are lacking; no much larger clone is found one base away. The data stem from a study of radiotherapy plus CTLA-4 blockade in lung cancer (dated 2018 in TCRdb). In terms of the full investigation: Objective responses occurred in roughly 19% of enrolled patients, and approximately 34% achieved disease control.

The study tested focal radiation therapy combined with CTLA-4 blockade (ipilimumab) in patients with chemo-refractory metastatic non-small-cell lung cancer. The CDR3, from cysteine to phenylalanine, totals 13 residues. The entry retains the CDR3 DNA only, 39 bases that are in frame from base 1. CDR1 and CDR2, looked up from the germline V gene, are SNHLY and FYNNEI. V was cut back by 8 bases and J by 6 bases, leaving a gap of 14 bases between them. Library preparation employed the immunoSEQ multiplex PCR assay. TCRdb took this table from immuneACCESS and kept in-frame rearrangements with V and J called. Such tables lack part of the clones; where checked against another copy, unresolved V genes explain under half of the gap, and the rest is unexplained. The sample table lists around 70,000 clones, around 83% of them with a count of one. The ten top clones hold less than 5% of the sample. Study-wide findings and limitations: The strongest predictors of response, as reported, were early dynamic changes in blood T cell clones along with a rise in serum interferon-beta after radiation. After treatment with radiotherapy and ipilimumab, TCR clones that originated in tumors expanded in peripheral blood.

The TCR originated in a human donor with non-small cell lung cancer who had a partial response to radiotherapy plus ipilimumab. The starting material was peripheral blood, obtained from a patient treated with radiotherapy plus ipilimumab. This chain joins TRBV2 to TRBJ2-1; the D segment could be TRBD2, given 5 matching bases. In nucleotide form, the sequence is TGTGCCAGCGACCGGGGTGGTGGCAATGAGCAGTTCTTC. Translated, it gives CASDRGGGNEQFF.